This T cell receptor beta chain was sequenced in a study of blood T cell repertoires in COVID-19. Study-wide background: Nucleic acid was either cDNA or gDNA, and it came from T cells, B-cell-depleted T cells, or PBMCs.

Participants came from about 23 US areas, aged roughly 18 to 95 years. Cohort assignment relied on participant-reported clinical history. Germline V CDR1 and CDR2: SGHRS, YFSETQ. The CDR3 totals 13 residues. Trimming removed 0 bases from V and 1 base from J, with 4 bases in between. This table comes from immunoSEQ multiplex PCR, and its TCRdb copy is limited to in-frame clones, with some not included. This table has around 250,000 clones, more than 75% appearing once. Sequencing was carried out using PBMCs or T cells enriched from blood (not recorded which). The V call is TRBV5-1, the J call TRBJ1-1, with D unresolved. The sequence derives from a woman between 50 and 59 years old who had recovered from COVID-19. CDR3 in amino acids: CASSLARNTEAFF. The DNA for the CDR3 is TGCGCCAGCAGCTTGGCCCGGAACACTGAAGCTTTCTTT.